The 18 T cell receptor beta chains below come from one sample, sequenced in a study of CD8+CD57+ T cells in acquired aplastic anemia. Genomic DNA served as template for TCR beta VDJ and CDR3 profiling. Each CDR3 protein gets one entry after TCRdb re-called the reads with MiXCR. The sample lists roughly 190,000 distinct CDR3 sequences, around 45% seen once, with around 9.7% in the top ten. All patients picked for sequencing had shown, by flow cytometry, an expansion of CD8+CD57+ cells. Input material: sorted CD4+, CD8+, or CD8+CD57+ T cells (not recorded which) from PBMCs. The source of these receptors is a human donor with aplastic anemia.

The chain recombines TRBV12-3 or TRBV12-4 with TRBJ2-5; 11 nucleotides agree with TRBD1. V dropped 6 bases and J dropped 1; count of bases not matched to a gene: 4. The CDR3 is made up of 15 amino acids. In DNA form, the CDR3 reads TGTGCCAGCAGCCTCGGGACAGGGGGCCAAGAGACCCAGTACTTC. Translated: CASSLGTGGQETQYF.

The rearrangement joins TRBV20-1 to TRBJ1-2, with TRBD1 matching 8 bases. CDR1 is DFQATT and CDR2 is SNEGSKA in the germline V gene (reference sequence). The CDR3 contains 13 residues. The V gene end was trimmed by 3 bases and the J gene end by 7 bases; junction bases not matched to a gene: 7. Here the CDR3 reads CSASDAGGSGYTF. The DNA of the CDR3 is TGCAGTGCTAGTGATGCAGGGGGCAGTGGCTACACCTTC.

The CDR3 here is CASSPAGELFF. The CDR3 nucleotides read TGTGCCAGCAGCCCCGCCGGGGAGCTGTTTTTT. This chain uses TRBV7-8 with TRBJ2-2; D is unresolved. V lost 5 bases to trimming and J lost 6 bases, with 4 bases between them. The CDR3 consists of 11 residues. CDR1 is SGHVS, CDR2 FQNEAQ, per germline. Looking up the rest from reference TRBV7-8 and TRBJ2-2 gives the full variable domain: GAGVSQSPRYKVAKRGQDVALRCDPISGHVSLFWYQQALGQGPEFLTYFQNEAQLDKSGLPSDRFFAERPEGSVSTLKIQRTQQEDSAVYLCASSPAGELFFGEGSRLTVL.

J is TRBJ2-3 and V is TRBV19; D not certain. The CDR3 length is 10 residues. The germline V gene encodes CDR1 LNHDA and CDR2 SQIVND (reference sequence). CDR3: CAKTGDTQYF. The CDR3 DNA sequence: TGTGCTAAGACGGGAGATACGCAGTATTTT.

On this clonotype itself: A read error may explain this, as a much larger clone is one base away. V gene TRBV7-2 combines with J gene TRBJ1-2; D gene uncertain. The CDR3 contains 14 residues. V was trimmed by 9 bases and J by 7 bases, leaving 21 bases between them. Germline CDR1 SGHTA, CDR2 FQGNSA. Here the CDR3 DNA reads TGTGCCAGAAGTTTAAGAACGGCCCCTTCTGGCTACACCTTC. This gives the protein CARSLRTAPSGYTF.

The chain couples TRBV5-8 to TRBJ1-1, with D tentatively TRBD1 (5 bases). The germline V gene encodes CDR1 SGHTS and CDR2 YDEGEE. The V end lost 6 bases, the J end lost 4 bases, and 10 bases lay between the germline ends. This CDR3 is 12 amino acids long. CDR3 in amino acids: CASKLGGTEAFF. The DNA for the CDR3 is TGTGCCAGCAAGCTCGGGGGCACTGAAGCTTTCTTT.

This chain links TRBV7-3 with TRBJ2-2; D gene unclear. The V end lost 4 bases, the J end lost 7 bases, and 7 bases lay between the germline ends. CDR1 and CDR2 (germline): SGHTA, FQGTGA. The CDR3 covers 12 residues. The CDR3 spells CASSSINGELFF. DNA of the CDR3: TGTGCCAGCAGCTCAATCAACGGGGAGCTGTTTTTT.

This chain joins TRBV19 and TRBJ1-2; TRBD1 agrees at 7 bases. V was clipped by 6 bases and J by 0 bases; unmatched bases: 7. The CDR3 spans 15 residues. Germline assignment: CDR1 LNHDA and CDR2 SQIVND (reference sequence). Written as DNA, the CDR3 is TGTGCCAGTAGAATGGGACAGTATCCTAACTATGGCTACACCTTC. Protein sequence: CASRMGQYPNYGYTF.

The V and J genes are TRBV29-1 and TRBJ1-2, with 8 bases matching TRBD1. CDR3 length: 15 residues. The germline CDR1 and CDR2 sequences are SQVTM and ANQGSEA. J lost 0 bases, V lost 4 bases, and 7 bases had no gene match. The DNA for the CDR3 is TGCAGCGTTGTGTTAGTGGACAGGGCTAACTATGGCTACACCTTC. This translates into CSVVLVDRANYGYTF.

This clonotype was detected ten times or more. J is TRBJ1-1 and V is TRBV19, with unresolved D. Germline V gene data show CDR1 as LNHDA and CDR2 as SQIVND (reference sequence). CDR3 length equals 13 residues. V lost 1 base to trimming and J lost 5 bases, with 8 bases between them. CDR3 nucleotides: TGTGCCAGTAGTATAGTACGGGGTACTGAAGCTTTCTTT. Encoded protein: CASSIVRGTEAFF.

This rearrangement joins TRBV25-1 to TRBJ2-1; D perhaps matches TRBD2 (6 bases). V lost 4 bases to trimming and J lost 8 bases, with 15 bases between them. There are 14 residues in the CDR3. Per germline, CDR1 MGHDK and CDR2 SYGVNS. The CDR3: CASSASSGVDEQFF. The CDR3 region has the DNA TGTGCCAGCAGTGCTAGTTCGGGGGTCGATGAGCAGTTCTTC.

The CDR3 region is CASSLLGTGRDTQYF. The CDR3 bases are TGTGCCAGCAGTCTCCTGGGGACAGGTCGGGATACGCAGTATTTT. The chain couples TRBV2 to TRBJ2-3; 8 bases match TRBD1. The CDR3 extends over 15 amino acids. V gave up 5 bases and J gave up 6 bases; unmatched junction bases: 10. CDR1 SNHLY and CDR2 FYNNEI come from the germline V gene. Full variable domain (missing parts from reference TRBV2 and TRBJ2-3): EPEVTQTPSHQVTQMGQEVILRCVPISNHLYFYWYRQILGQKVEFLVSFYNNEISEKSEIFDDQFSVERPDGSNFTLKIRSTKLEDSAMYFCASSLLGTGRDTQYFGPGTRLTVL.

The table lists this clonotype with many counts. The chain is built from TRBV5-1 and TRBJ2-7, with D unclear. Germline V gives CDR1 SGHRS, CDR2 YFSETQ. This CDR3 has 13 residues. V shed 4 bases and J shed 9 bases, with 17 bases lying between them. This chain's CDR3 is CASSDNLGSGQYF. As DNA, the CDR3 is TGCGCCAGCAGCGATAATCTCGGCTCGGGGCAGTACTTC.

This clonotype was observed at least ten times. The rearrangement uses TRBV19 and TRBJ2-7; 11 nucleotides align to TRBD2. J gave up 7 bases and V 6 bases, and 8 bases lay outside the gene matches. CDR1 is LNHDA and CDR2 is SQIVND in the germline V gene (reference sequence). The CDR3 totals 14 residues. CDR3 sequence: CASSRTSGSREQYF. The CDR3 DNA sequence: TGTGCCAGTAGCCGAACTAGCGGGAGCCGTGAGCAGTACTTC.

V is TRBV20-1 and J is TRBJ1-5; D possibly corresponds to TRBD1 (6 bases). Germline CDR1 and CDR2: DFQATT and SNEGSKA (reference sequence). The CDR3 totals 14 residues. V lost 5 bases, J lost 0 bases, and 11 bases lay in between. This CDR3 reads CSALDRYSNQPQHF. In DNA form, the CDR3 reads TGCAGTGCTCTGGACAGATATAGCAATCAGCCCCAGCATTTT.

This clonotype has a count of ten or more. The chain links TRBV7-2 to TRBJ2-5; 8 bases align to TRBD1. CDR3 length equals 14 residues. V shed 5 bases, J shed 6 bases, and the junction held 8 bases outside the gene matches. The germline V gene encodes CDR1 SGHTA and CDR2 FQGNSA. The CDR3 reads CASSLSRGQQTQYF. For the CDR3, the DNA is TGTGCCAGCAGCCTAAGCAGGGGGCAACAGACCCAGTACTTC.

This clonotype was seen only a few times. V usage is TRBV7-2 and J usage is TRBJ2-7, with a tentative D call TRBD1 (6 bases). CDR3 length equals 14 residues. Germline V gene lookup returns CDR1 SGHTA and CDR2 FQGNSA. Trimming removed 1 base at V and 4 bases at J, with 11 bases between. The DNA for the CDR3 is TGTGCCAGCAGCTTAGTGGGGACACAATACGAGCAGTACTTC. It yields the protein CASSLVGTQYEQYF.

This clonotype was counted only a few times. The chain uses TRBV2 and TRBJ2-3, with 10 nucleotides matching TRBD2. The germline V gene encodes CDR1 SNHLY and CDR2 FYNNEI. With V trimmed by 6 bases and J by 2 bases, 5 bases remained unmatched. This CDR3 has 15 residues. The CDR3, as DNA: TGTGCCAGCAGGGAACTAGCGGGGACCACAGATACGCAGTATTTT. It is translated as CASRELAGTTDTQYF.